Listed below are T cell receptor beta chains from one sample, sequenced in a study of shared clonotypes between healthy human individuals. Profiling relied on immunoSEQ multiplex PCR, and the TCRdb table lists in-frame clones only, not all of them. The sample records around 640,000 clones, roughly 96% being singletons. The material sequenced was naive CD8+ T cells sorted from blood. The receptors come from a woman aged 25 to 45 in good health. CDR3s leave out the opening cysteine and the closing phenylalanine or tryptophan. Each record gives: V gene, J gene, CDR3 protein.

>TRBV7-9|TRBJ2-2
ASSFGGGGTGELF
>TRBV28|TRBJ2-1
ATTVGGSSYNEQF
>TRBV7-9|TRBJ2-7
ASSRRDRGDEQY
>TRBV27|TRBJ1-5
ASSPGQGGQPQH
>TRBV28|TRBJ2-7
ASSLRWSSYEQY
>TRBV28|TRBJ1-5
ASSFPLQGASNQPQH
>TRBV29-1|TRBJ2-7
SVEVGTSGAAYEQY
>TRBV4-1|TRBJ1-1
ASSQDRTSYEAF
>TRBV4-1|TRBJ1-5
ASSQDMESAQH
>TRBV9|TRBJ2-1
ASSESSGSYNEQF
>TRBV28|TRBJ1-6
ASSLGTSSYNSPLH
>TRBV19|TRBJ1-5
ASISQGAHNQPQH
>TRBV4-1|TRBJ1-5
ASSQPAGSYSNQPQH
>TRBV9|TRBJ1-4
ASSASGGANEKLF
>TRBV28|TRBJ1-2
ASSFRGGGYGYT
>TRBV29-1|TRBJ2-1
SVTPGSEQF
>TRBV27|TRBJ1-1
ASSSGQDLNTEAF
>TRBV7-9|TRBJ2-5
ASSLAGELQETQY
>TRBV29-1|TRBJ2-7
SATGLSYEQY
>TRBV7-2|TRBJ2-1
ASSLGSGGEQF
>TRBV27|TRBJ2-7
ASRLMDSSYEQY
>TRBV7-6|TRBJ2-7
ASSSEGQGRDEQY
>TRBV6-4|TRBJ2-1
ASPHRGDGDEQF
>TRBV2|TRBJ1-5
ASSVEEGDAGSVNQPQH
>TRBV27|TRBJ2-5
ASWTGGETQY
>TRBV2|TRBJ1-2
ASMPRGYGYT
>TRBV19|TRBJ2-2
ASSVAGGPFGELF
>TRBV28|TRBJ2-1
ASSYSASGRVEQF